The rows below give T cell receptor beta chains drawn from one sample of a study of memory CD4+ T cells and cytomegalovirus serostatus. The assay was immunoSEQ multiplex PCR, and TCRdb's table has in-frame clones only and misses some. This sample has under 65,000 clones, with around 78% found just once. The sequenced material came from memory CD4+ T cells from blood. The receptors come from an adult in good health and CMV-seronegative. Each CDR3 is given with its conserved first and last residue. D genes are given only for firm matches. Only some rows state a clone size, as once, few, many or a class for expanded clones.

>TRBV19|NA|NA|TRBJ2-6|14
TGTGCCAGTATGGGGGCTGCGGGGGCCAACGTCCTGACTTTC
CASMGAAGANVLTF
>TRBV2|few|NA|TRBJ2-7|14
TGTGCCACAAAAAAGGACTTTACCTCCTACGAGCAGTACTTC
CATKKDFTSYEQYF
>TRBV7-3|NA|NA|TRBJ1-5|18
TGTGCCAGCAGCTTAACCCTAACGATTACAGGGTTGGGTCAGCCCCAGCATTTT
CASSLTLTITGLGQPQHF
>TRBV30|NA|NA|TRBJ1-2|14
TGTGCCTGGAGTGTACCACGTCAAAACTATGGCTACACCTTC
CAWSVPRQNYGYTF
>TRBV9|NA|NA|TRBJ2-2|17
TGTGCCAGCAGCCTTTTAGGTCTAGGAGGGGCCACCGGGGAGCTGTTTTTT
CASSLLGLGGATGELFF
>TRBV11-3|NA|TRBD2|TRBJ2-1|15
TGTGCCAGCAGCTTAGGGTACCGGGAGGGCCGTGAGCAGTTCTTC
CASSLGYREGREQFF
>TRBV19|NA|TRBD1|TRBJ2-7|15
TGTGCCAGTAGCAGGGAGACAGGGGGCGTCTACGAGCAGTACTTC
CASSRETGGVYEQYF
>TRBV9|NA|TRBD2|TRBJ2-2|15
TGTGCCAGCAGCGTCGGGGGAGGGATCACCGGGGAGCTGTTTTTT
CASSVGGGITGELFF
>TRBV10-3|few|TRBD1|TRBJ1-1|16
TGTGCCATCAGTGATTGGGGACAGGGATTGAGCACTGAAGCTTTCTTT
CAISDWGQGLSTEAFF
>TRBV7-8|NA|TRBD1|TRBJ1-2|14
TGTGCCAGCAGCCCGGGGAAGGGGGCCGGTGGCTACACCTTC
CASSPGKGAGGYTF
>TRBV19|few|NA|TRBJ1-5|15
TGTGCCAGTAGTCCAACGACGGGGGCTGGCCGGCCCCAGCATTTT
CASSPTTGAGRPQHF
>TRBV25-1|NA|NA|TRBJ1-3|12
TGTGCCAGCAGCGGCTCTGGAAACACCATATATTTT
CASSGSGNTIYF
>TRBV27|NA|NA|TRBJ2-1|13
TGTGCCAGCAGTAGACGGGTCTACAATGAGCAGTTCTTC
CASSRRVYNEQFF
>TRBV29-1|NA|TRBD2|TRBJ2-1|17
TGCAGCGTTGAACCTACCCGGGGACTAGCGGGGCCGAATGAGCAGTTCTTC
CSVEPTRGLAGPNEQFF
>TRBV6-1|NA|NA|TRBJ2-7|13
TGTGCCAGCACCCCGGACGGAAACTACGAGCAGTACTTC
CASTPDGNYEQYF
>TRBV6-6|NA|NA|TRBJ2-1|14
TGTGCCAGCAGAGCCAGGGATGGCTACAATGAGCAGTTCTTC
CASRARDGYNEQFF
>TRBV29-1|NA|NA|TRBJ2-3|15
TGCAGCGGATCACCGGGACTTACCAGCACAGATACGCAGTATTTT
CSGSPGLTSTDTQYF
>TRBV11-2|NA|TRBD2|TRBJ2-1|15
TGTGCCAGCAGCTTATGGGGGGGTAAGGGCAATGAGCAGTTCTTC
CASSLWGGKGNEQFF
>TRBV7-3|NA|NA|TRBJ2-7|15
TGTGCCAGCAGCCCCCGAGGGGGGAGACTGTCCGAGCAGTACTTC
CASSPRGGRLSEQYF
>TRBV27|few|TRBD2|TRBJ2-2|17
TGTGCCAGCAGTCCCCTTAGCGGGAGAGGGAACACCGGGGAGCTGTTTTTT
CASSPLSGRGNTGELFF
>TRBV6-5|NA|TRBD1|TRBJ1-4|16
TGTGCCAGCAGTTCGCTACAGGGGAAGAGGAGTGAAAAACTGTTTTTT
CASSSLQGKRSEKLFF
>TRBV5-1|NA|TRBD1|TRBJ1-3|17
TGCGCCAGCAGCTTGGCCGGGCAGGGGGCATCAGGAAACACCATATATTTT
CASSLAGQGASGNTIYF
>TRBV5-4|medium-sized|NA|TRBJ1-2|15
TGTGCCAGCAGCCCAAATACACGGGACGGCTATGGCTACACCTTC
CASSPNTRDGYGYTF
>TRBV6-1|few|NA|TRBJ1-1|12
TGTGCCAGCACCGTTATCGGGACTGAAGCTTTCTTT
CASTVIGTEAFF
>TRBV7-2|NA|TRBD2|TRBJ2-2|16
TGTGCCAGCAGCTTGGATAGCGGGAGACGGGGCGGGGAGCTGTTTTTT
CASSLDSGRRGGELFF
>TRBV29-1|NA|TRBD2|TRBJ2-1|12
TGCAGCGTTTCAGGGACTAGCGGGAGACCGTTCTTC
CSVSGTSGRPFF
>TRBV6-1|few|NA|TRBJ1-2|14
TGTGCCAGCAGTGAAGGGTTATCGGTGGGTGGCTACACCTTC
CASSEGLSVGGYTF
>TRBV19|NA|NA|TRBJ2-1|14
TGTGCCAGTAGGTCGGGCGGGGCGGGCAATGAGCAGTTCTTC
CASRSGGAGNEQFF
>TRBV7-8|NA|NA|TRBJ2-1|16
TGTGCCAGCAGCTCCACTAGGGGGATCTCCTACAATGAGCAGTTCTTC
CASSSTRGISYNEQFF
>TRBV19|NA|NA|TRBJ1-1|15
TGTGCCAGTGGCTCCGACAGTACCCTATACACTGAAGCTTTCTTT
CASGSDSTLYTEAFF
>TRBV10-2|NA|NA|TRBJ2-3|12
TGCGCCAGCAGATCCCCGGTGGACACGCAGTATTTT
CASRSPVDTQYF
>TRBV2|NA|NA|TRBJ2-2|13
TGTGCCAGCAGTGTACAGGGCGCCGGGGAGCTGTTTTTT
CASSVQGAGELFF
>TRBV28|NA|TRBD2|TRBJ2-7|17
TGTGCCAGCAGTTTAGGCGGACTAGCGGGAGGGCCCTACGAGCAGTACTTC
CASSLGGLAGGPYEQYF
>TRBV19|NA|NA|TRBJ2-3|14
TGTGCCAGTAGTCCTCGTCCAGGCAGAGATACGCAGTATTTT
CASSPRPGRDTQYF
>TRBV2|NA|NA|TRBJ2-7|14
TGTGCCAGCAGTGAAGTGGATACTATCTACGAGCAGTACTTC
CASSEVDTIYEQYF
>TRBV6-6|once|TRBD1|TRBJ2-1|16
TGTGCCAGCAGTTCGACCAGGGGGCCCGGGGGCAATGAGCAGTTCTTC
CASSSTRGPGGNEQFF
>TRBV7-9|NA|TRBD1|TRBJ2-7|12
TGTGCCAGCAGCTATACAGGGGCCGTTATGGACTTC
CASSYTGAVMDF
>TRBV30|once|NA|TRBJ2-7|10
TGTGCCTGGGGCTACTACGAGCAGTACTTC
CAWGYYEQYF
>TRBV5-6|NA|NA|TRBJ1-2|15
TGTGCCAGCAGCTTGGAGCCAGGGGCAGGATATGGCTACACCTTC
CASSLEPGAGYGYTF
>TRBV6-5|NA|NA|TRBJ2-5|16
TGTGCCAGCAGTTACAAACCTGCAGGGACCTTTGGGACCCAGTACTTC
CASSYKPAGTFGTQYF
>TRBV28|NA|TRBD1|TRBJ2-2|17
TGTGCCAGCAGTTTCCTCGGGACAGGGAGGGTCACCGGGGAGCTGTTTTTT
CASSFLGTGRVTGELFF
>TRBV6-1|NA|TRBD2|TRBJ2-3|15
TGTGCCAGCAAACTAGCGCCTTATAGCACAGATACGCAGTATTTT
CASKLAPYSTDTQYF